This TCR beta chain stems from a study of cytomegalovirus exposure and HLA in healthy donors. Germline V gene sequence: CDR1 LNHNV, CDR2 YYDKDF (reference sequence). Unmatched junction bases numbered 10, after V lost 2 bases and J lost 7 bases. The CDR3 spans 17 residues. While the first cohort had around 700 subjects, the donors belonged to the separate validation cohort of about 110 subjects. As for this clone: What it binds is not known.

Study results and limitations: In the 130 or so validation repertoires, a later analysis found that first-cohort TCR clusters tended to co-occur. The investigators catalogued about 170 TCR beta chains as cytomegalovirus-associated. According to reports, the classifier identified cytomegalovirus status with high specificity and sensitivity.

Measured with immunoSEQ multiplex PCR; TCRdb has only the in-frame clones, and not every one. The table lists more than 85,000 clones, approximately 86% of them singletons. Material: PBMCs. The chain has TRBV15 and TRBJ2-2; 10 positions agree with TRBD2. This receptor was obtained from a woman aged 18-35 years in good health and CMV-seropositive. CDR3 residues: CATSRLRGTSEIGELFF. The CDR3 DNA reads TGTGCCACCAGCAGACTACGGGGGACTAGCGAAATCGGGGAGCTGTTTTTT.